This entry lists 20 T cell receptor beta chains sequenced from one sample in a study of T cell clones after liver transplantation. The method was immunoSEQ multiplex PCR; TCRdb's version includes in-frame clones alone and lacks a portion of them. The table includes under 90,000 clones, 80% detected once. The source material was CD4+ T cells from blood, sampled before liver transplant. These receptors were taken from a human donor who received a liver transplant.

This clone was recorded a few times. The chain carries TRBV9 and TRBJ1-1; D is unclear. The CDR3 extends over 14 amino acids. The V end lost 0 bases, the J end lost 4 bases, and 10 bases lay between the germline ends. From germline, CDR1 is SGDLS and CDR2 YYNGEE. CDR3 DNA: TGTGCCAGCAGCGTAGACGTGGGTGGCACTGAAGCTTTCTTT. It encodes CASSVDVGGTEAFF. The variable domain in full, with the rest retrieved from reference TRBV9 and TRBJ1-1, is DSGVTQTPKHLITATGQRVTLRCSPRSGDLSVYWYQQSLDQGLQFLIQYYNGEERAKGNILERFSAQQFPDLHSELNLSSLELGDSALYFCASSVDVGGTEAFFGQGTRLTVV.

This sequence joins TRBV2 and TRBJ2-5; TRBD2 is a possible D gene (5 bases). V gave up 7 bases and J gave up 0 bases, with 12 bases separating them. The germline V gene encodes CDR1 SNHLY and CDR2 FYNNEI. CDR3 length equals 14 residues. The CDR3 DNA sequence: TGTGCCAGCATGAGCGGAGCCTACCAAGAGACCCAGTACTTC. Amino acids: CASMSGAYQETQYF.

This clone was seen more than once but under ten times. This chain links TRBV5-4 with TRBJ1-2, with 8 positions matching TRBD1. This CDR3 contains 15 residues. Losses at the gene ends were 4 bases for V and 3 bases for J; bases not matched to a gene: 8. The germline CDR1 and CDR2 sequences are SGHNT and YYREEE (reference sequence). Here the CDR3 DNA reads TGTGCCAGCAGCGGTGGACAGGGTTTTCACTATGGCTACACCTTC. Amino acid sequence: CASSGGQGFHYGYTF.

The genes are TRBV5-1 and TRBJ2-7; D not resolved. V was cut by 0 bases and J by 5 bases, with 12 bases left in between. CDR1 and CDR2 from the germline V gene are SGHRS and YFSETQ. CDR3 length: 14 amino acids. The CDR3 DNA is TGCGCCAGCAGCTTGGGACCCCCTAAGAACGAGCAGTACTTC. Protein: CASSLGPPKNEQYF.

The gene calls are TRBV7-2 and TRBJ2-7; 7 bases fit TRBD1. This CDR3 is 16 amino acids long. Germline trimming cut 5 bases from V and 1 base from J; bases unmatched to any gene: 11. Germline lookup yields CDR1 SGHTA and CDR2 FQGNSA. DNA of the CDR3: TGTGCCAGCAGCAAATCGGTTGGGACAGCATCCTACGAGCAGTACTTC. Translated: CASSKSVGTASYEQYF.

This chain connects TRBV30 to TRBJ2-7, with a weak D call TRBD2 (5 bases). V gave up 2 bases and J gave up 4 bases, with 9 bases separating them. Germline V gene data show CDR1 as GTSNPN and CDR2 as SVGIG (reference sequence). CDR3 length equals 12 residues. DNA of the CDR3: TGTGCCTGGAGTCGAGGGTGGTACGAGCAGTACTTC. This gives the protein CAWSRGWYEQYF.

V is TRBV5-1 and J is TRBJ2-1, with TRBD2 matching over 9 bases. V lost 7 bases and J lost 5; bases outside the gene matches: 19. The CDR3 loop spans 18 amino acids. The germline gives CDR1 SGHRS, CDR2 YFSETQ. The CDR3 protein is CASSLTSGTTSGNNEQFF. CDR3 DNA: TGCGCCAGCTCCCTGACCAGCGGGACGACTAGCGGAAACAATGAGCAGTTCTTC.

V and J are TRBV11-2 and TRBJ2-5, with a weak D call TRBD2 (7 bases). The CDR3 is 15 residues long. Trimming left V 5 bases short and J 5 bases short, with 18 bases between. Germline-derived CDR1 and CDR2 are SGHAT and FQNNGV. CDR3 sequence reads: CASSNLGGRWETQYF. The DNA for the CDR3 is TGTGCCAGCAGCAACCTGGGGGGGCGTTGGGAGACCCAGTACTTC.

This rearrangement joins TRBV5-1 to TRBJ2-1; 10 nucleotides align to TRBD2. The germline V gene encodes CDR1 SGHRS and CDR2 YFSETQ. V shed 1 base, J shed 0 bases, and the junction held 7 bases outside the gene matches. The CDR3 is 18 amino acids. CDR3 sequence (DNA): TGCGCCAGCAGCTTGATGAGGACTAGCGGTAGCTCCTACAATGAGCAGTTCTTC. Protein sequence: CASSLMRTSGSSYNEQFF. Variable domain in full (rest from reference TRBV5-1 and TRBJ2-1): KAGVTQTPRYLIKTRGQQVTLSCSPISGHRSVSWYQQTPGQGLQFLFEYFSETQRNKGNFPGRFSGRQFSNSRSEMNVSTLELGDSALYLCASSLMRTSGSSYNEQFFGPGTRLTVL.

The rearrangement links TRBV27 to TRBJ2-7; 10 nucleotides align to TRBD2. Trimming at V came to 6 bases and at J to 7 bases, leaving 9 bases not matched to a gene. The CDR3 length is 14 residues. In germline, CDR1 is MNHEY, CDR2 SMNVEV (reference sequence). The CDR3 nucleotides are TGTGCCAGCAGCTTGGGACTAGCGTCGGGGGAGCAGTACTTC. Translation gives CASSLGLASGEQYF.

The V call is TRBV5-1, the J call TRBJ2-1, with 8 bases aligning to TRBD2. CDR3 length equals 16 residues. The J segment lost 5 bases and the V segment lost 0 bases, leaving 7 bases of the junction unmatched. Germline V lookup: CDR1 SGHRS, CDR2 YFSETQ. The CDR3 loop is CASSLAFTSGDNEQFF. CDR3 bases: TGCGCCAGCAGCTTGGCCTTTACTAGCGGAGACAATGAGCAGTTCTTC.

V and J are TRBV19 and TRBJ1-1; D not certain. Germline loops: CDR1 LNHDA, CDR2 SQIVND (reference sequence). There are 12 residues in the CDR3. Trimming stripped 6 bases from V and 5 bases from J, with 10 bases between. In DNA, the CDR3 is TGTGCCAGTAGCACACCTGGAACTGAAGCTTTCTTT. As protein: CASSTPGTEAFF.

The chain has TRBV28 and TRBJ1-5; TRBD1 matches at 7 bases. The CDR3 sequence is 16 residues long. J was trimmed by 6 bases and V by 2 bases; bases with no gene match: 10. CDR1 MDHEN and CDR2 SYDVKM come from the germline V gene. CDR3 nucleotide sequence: TGTGCCAGCAGTTTAGGTACAGGGTCAGGGGGTCAGCCCCAGCATTTT. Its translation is CASSLGTGSGGQPQHF.

CDR3 region: CASAREADTQYF. The CDR3 region has the DNA TGTGCTAGTGCACGGGAGGCAGATACGCAGTATTTT. J is TRBJ2-3 and V is TRBV12-5, with 7 bases aligning to TRBD2. Germline V lookup: CDR1 LGHNT, CDR2 FRNRAP. The CDR3 has 12 residues. The V segment lost 7 bases and the J segment 4 bases; nucleotides outside the gene matches: 2.

The CDR3: CASTIQGWNTGELFF. The CDR3 region has the DNA TGTGCCAGCACTATACAGGGGTGGAACACCGGGGAGCTGTTTTTT. The gene calls are TRBV2 and TRBJ2-2, with TRBD1 matching 7 bases. After removal of 7 bases from V and 1 base from J, the junction contained 6 bases not matched to a gene. The V gene's germline CDR1 is SNHLY and CDR2 FYNNEI. This CDR3 is built from 15 residues.

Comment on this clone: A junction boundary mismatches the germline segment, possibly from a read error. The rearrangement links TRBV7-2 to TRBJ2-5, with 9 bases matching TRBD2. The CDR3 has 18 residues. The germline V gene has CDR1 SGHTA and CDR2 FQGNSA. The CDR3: CASSLAPVAGDPGETQYF. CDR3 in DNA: TGTGCCAGCAGCCTAGCCCCCGTAGCGGGAGACCCAGGGGAGACCCAGTACTTC.

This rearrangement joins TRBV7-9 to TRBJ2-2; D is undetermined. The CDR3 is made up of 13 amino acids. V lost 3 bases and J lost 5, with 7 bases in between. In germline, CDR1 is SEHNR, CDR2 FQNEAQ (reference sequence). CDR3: CASSFAATGELFF. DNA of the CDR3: TGTGCCAGCAGCTTCGCGGCGACCGGGGAGCTGTTTTTT.

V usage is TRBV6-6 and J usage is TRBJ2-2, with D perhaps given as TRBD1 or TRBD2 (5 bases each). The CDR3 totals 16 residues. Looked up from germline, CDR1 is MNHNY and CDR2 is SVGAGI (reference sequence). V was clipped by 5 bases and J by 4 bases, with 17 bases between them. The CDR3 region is CASSRDVLRATGELFF. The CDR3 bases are TGTGCCAGCAGTCGGGACGTCCTGCGGGCCACCGGGGAGCTGTTTTTT.

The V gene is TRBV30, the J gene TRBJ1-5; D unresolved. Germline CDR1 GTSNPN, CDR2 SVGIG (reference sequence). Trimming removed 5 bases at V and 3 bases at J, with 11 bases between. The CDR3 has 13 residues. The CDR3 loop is CAWGPGYNQPQHF. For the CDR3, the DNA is TGTGCCTGGGGACCAGGTTACAATCAGCCCCAGCATTTT.

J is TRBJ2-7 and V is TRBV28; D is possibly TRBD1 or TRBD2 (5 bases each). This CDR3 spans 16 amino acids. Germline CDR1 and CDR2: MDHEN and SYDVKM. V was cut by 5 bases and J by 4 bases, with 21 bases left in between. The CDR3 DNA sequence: TGTGCCAGCAGTGCGGGCCGGTGGGGCGCCGGTTACGAGCAGTACTTC. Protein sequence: CASSAGRWGAGYEQYF.